What follows are 26 T cell receptor beta chains derived from one specimen sequenced in a study of ipilimumab plus nivolumab after autologous stem cell transplantation. TCRdb keeps only in-frame clones here, not all; method: immunoSEQ multiplex PCR. The sample contains 15,000 or so clones, approximately 80% of which appear only once. The sample consisted of PBMCs, taken in a trial of ipilimumab plus nivolumab as post-transplant consolidation. Receptor source: a male donor with diffuse large B-cell lymphoma.

This clone was seen a few times. The gene calls are TRBV7-2 and TRBJ2-1, with 16 bases lining up with TRBD2. The germline V gene encodes CDR1 SGHTA and CDR2 FQGNSA. J lost 8 bases, V lost 5 bases, and 6 bases had no gene match. The CDR3 has 16 amino acids. CDR3 sequence (DNA): TGTGCCAGCAGCCCAGGGACTAGCGGGGGGGAACATGAGCAGTTCTTC. It specifies CASSPGTSGGEHEQFF.

The chain employs TRBV27 and TRBJ1-6; D not certain. Per germline, CDR1 MNHEY and CDR2 SMNVEV (reference sequence). This CDR3 is built from 14 residues. V lost 3 bases and J lost 10, with 13 bases in between. As DNA, the CDR3 is TGTGCCAGCAGTTTTAGGCAGATGGAATCACCCCTCCACTTT. Protein sequence: CASSFRQMESPLHF.

Judged by abundance, this clone is large (0.1 to 1%). The chain links TRBV6-5 to TRBJ2-7; D gene unclear. The V end lost 2 bases, the J end lost 2 bases, and 7 bases lay between the germline ends. Germline V gene lookup returns CDR1 MNHEY and CDR2 SVGAGI. CDR3 length: 13 amino acids. Here the CDR3 DNA reads TGTGCCAGCAGTTACAGACGGACCTACGAGCAGTACTTC. Its translation: CASSYRRTYEQYF.

The gene calls are TRBV18 and TRBJ2-3; D may be TRBD1 (6 bases). From germline, CDR1 is KGHSH and CDR2 LQKENI. This CDR3 comprises 13 residues. Trimming shortened V by 3 bases and J by 4 bases, and 8 bases separated the two germline ends. The CDR3 reads CASSPDSSDTQYF. The CDR3 DNA sequence: TGTGCCAGCTCACCGGACAGCTCAGATACGCAGTATTTT.

The chain is built from TRBV5-1 and TRBJ2-3; 13 bases agree with TRBD2. The CDR3 covers 15 residues. Per germline, CDR1 SGHRS and CDR2 YFSETQ. V was pared by 4 bases and J by 6 bases, with 5 bases of the junction left unmatched. In DNA, the CDR3 is TGCGCCAGCAGCGTCGGGACTAGCGGGAAGGATACGCAGTATTTT. Residues: CASSVGTSGKDTQYF.

The chain uses TRBV5-1 and TRBJ2-7; 11 nucleotides match TRBD2. The CDR3 runs 16 residues. V lost 0 bases to trimming and J lost 4 bases; unmatched junction nucleotides: 6. The germline CDR1 and CDR2 sequences are SGHRS and YFSETQ. CDR3 nucleotides: TGCGCCAGCAGCTTGGCCCCCGGGACTAGCGGTTACGAGCAGTACTTC. It specifies CASSLAPGTSGYEQYF.

The chain uses TRBV11-3 and TRBJ2-2; the D call may be TRBD1 or TRBD2 (5 bases each). Trimming took off 5 bases at V and 0 bases at J, with 10 bases between the two ends. CDR3 length equals 15 residues. Germline V gives CDR1 SGHNT, CDR2 YENEEA. The CDR3 DNA reads TGTGCCAGCAGCGTCGGGGCTTCGAACACCGGGGAGCTGTTTTTT. Amino acid sequence: CASSVGASNTGELFF.

This clone occurred once. One end of the junction does not line up with germline, which may come from a read error. CDR3 nucleotides: TGTGCCAGCAGCCTCGGGGCTCCCGTCTTT. The encoded protein is CASSLGAPVF. The chain employs TRBV6-5 and TRBJ1-1; TRBD1 is a possible D gene (5 bases). Germline V CDR1 and CDR2: MNHEY, SVGAGI. The CDR3 loop spans 10 amino acids.

This clone has only a few counts. V usage is TRBV19 and J usage is TRBJ2-2; 13 bases are shared with TRBD2. The J segment lost 2 bases and the V segment lost 5 bases, leaving 8 bases of the junction unmatched. This CDR3 is built from 18 residues. Germline CDR1 is LNHDA and CDR2 is SQIVND (reference sequence). The CDR3 reads CASSDPGLAGSNTGELFF. For the CDR3, the DNA is TGTGCCAGTAGTGACCCGGGACTAGCGGGAAGTAACACCGGGGAGCTGTTTTTT. The full variable domain, in which reference TRBV19 and TRBJ2-2 provide the parts outside the CDR3, is DGGITQSPKYLFRKEGQNVTLSCEQNLNHDAMYWYRQDPGQGLRLIYYSQIVNDFQKGDIAEGYSVSREKKESFPLTVTSAQKNPTAFYLCASSDPGLAGSNTGELFFGEGSRLTVL.

This clone was counted a single time. The chain carries TRBV5-1 and TRBJ2-1; the D gene is possibly TRBD1 (6 bases). Germline V gene lookup returns CDR1 SGHRS and CDR2 YFSETQ. Trimming pared 3 bases from V and 0 bases from J, leaving 13 bases between. CDR3 length: 16 amino acids. The CDR3 is CASSSITGFSYNEQFF. Here the CDR3 DNA reads TGCGCCAGCAGCTCCATAACAGGGTTCTCCTACAATGAGCAGTTCTTC.

The chain uses TRBV19 and TRBJ1-5, with a tentative D call TRBD1 (6 bases). CDR3 length: 13 residues. Germline CDR1 LNHDA, CDR2 SQIVND (reference sequence). V lost 7 bases, J lost 7 bases, and 14 bases lay in between. This chain's CDR3 is CASNNGGGQPQHF. The CDR3 DNA is TGTGCCAGTAATAACGGGGGCGGGCAGCCCCAGCATTTT.

The chain employs TRBV7-2 and TRBJ1-1; D is undetermined. The CDR3 is 14 residues long. Germline loops: CDR1 SGHTA, CDR2 FQGNSA. Trimming removed 1 base from V and 5 bases from J, with 11 bases in between. The CDR3 bases are TGTGCCAGCAGCTTAGTGGGGAGGGAGACTGAAGCTTTCTTT. Its protein product is CASSLVGRETEAFF. Full variable domain (remainder filled in from reference TRBV7-2 and TRBJ1-1): GAGVSQSPSNKVTEKGKDVELRCDPISGHTALYWYRQSLGQGLEFLIYFQGNSAPDKSGLPSDRFSAERTGGSVSTLTIQRTQQEDSAVYLCASSLVGRETEAFFGQGTRLTVV.

The gene calls are TRBV7-9 and TRBJ1-3; D is uncertain. V dropped 1 base and J dropped 0 bases, with 13 bases sitting between them. The CDR3 spans 17 residues. Germline loops: CDR1 SEHNR, CDR2 FQNEAQ (reference sequence). CDR3 amino acids: CASSLERGFSSGNTIYF. The CDR3 DNA reads TGTGCCAGCAGCTTAGAACGAGGTTTCAGCTCTGGAAACACCATATATTTT. Together with reference TRBV7-9 and TRBJ1-3, the CDR3 gives the full variable domain: DTGVSQNPRHKITKRGQNVTFRCDPISEHNRLYWYRQTLGQGPEFLTYFQNEAQLEKSRLLSDRFSAERPKGSFSTLEIQRTEQGDSAMYLCASSLERGFSSGNTIYFGEGSWLTVV.

CDR3 sequence (DNA): TGTGCCAGCAGCTTGCCGCAGCCGGGCACTGAAGCTTTCTTT. Protein: CASSLPQPGTEAFF. The chain is built from TRBV5-4 and TRBJ1-1, with D uncertain. This CDR3 has 14 residues. Germline V gives CDR1 SGHNT, CDR2 YYREEE (reference sequence). The V end was cut by 1 base, the J end by 4 bases, with 11 bases between.

V usage is TRBV30 and J usage is TRBJ2-6; D not certain. This CDR3 spans 17 amino acids. Per germline, CDR1 GTSNPN and CDR2 SVGIG (reference sequence). V shed 2 bases and J shed 2 bases, with 16 bases lying between them. The CDR3 bases are TGTGCCTGGAGTCCCTTCTCTCGATCGACTGGGGCCAACGTCCTGACTTTC. It yields the protein CAWSPFSRSTGANVLTF.

The chain joins TRBV4-3 to TRBJ2-3, with 9 bases lining up with TRBD2. The V gene end was trimmed by 6 bases and the J gene end by 1 base; junction bases not matched to a gene: 11. The CDR3 length is 17 residues. Germline V lookup: CDR1 LGHNA, CDR2 YSLEER. CDR3 sequence reads: CASRSSPAGGGTDTQYF. DNA for the CDR3: TGCGCCAGCAGAAGCAGCCCAGCGGGGGGTGGCACAGATACGCAGTATTTT.

Only one count was recorded for this clone. The chain uses TRBV15 and TRBJ1-2, with D possibly being TRBD1 (6 bases). The CDR3 consists of 15 residues. V gave up 2 bases and J gave up 4 bases, with 14 bases separating them. Germline V CDR1 and CDR2: LNHNV, YYDKDF (reference sequence). CDR3 protein: CATSRTRDTFYGYTF. The CDR3 DNA reads as TGTGCCACCAGCAGAACCCGGGACACCTTCTATGGCTACACCTTC.

The gene calls are TRBV7-9 and TRBJ2-7, with TRBD2 matching 9 bases. Germline CDR1 is SEHNR and CDR2 is FQNEAQ (reference sequence). The length of the CDR3 is 17 residues. J was trimmed by 3 bases and V by 8 bases; bases with no gene match: 17. The CDR3 protein is CASGPPGLAGSGYEQYF. The CDR3 bases are TGTGCCAGCGGACCCCCGGGGCTAGCGGGGTCTGGCTACGAGCAGTACTTC. The whole variable domain, filled in from reference TRBV7-9 and TRBJ2-7, reads DTGVSQNPRHKITKRGQNVTFRCDPISEHNRLYWYRQTLGQGPEFLTYFQNEAQLEKSRLLSDRFSAERPKGSFSTLEIQRTEQGDSAMYLCASGPPGLAGSGYEQYFGPGTRLTVT.

The CDR3 is CASSPPVPIGTEAFF. For the CDR3, the DNA is TGCGCCAGCAGTCCCCCGGTTCCGATCGGCACTGAAGCTTTCTTT. The chain recombines TRBV10-2 with TRBJ1-1; D remains ambiguous. Between the trimmed V and J ends, which lost 5 bases and 4 bases, there was a span of 17 bases. Germline CDR1 reads WSHSY; CDR2 reads SAAADI. The CDR3 extends over 15 amino acids.

J is TRBJ2-5 and V is TRBV6-1, with TRBD1 identical over 7 bases. The CDR3 loop spans 15 amino acids. Germline V gene sequence: CDR1 MNHNS, CDR2 SASEGT. Unmatched junction bases numbered 9, after V lost 1 base and J lost 7 bases. The CDR3 loop reads CASSEVRGNSGTQYF. CDR3 sequence (DNA): TGTGCCAGCAGTGAAGTCAGGGGGAACTCGGGGACCCAGTACTTC.

This sequence joins TRBV29-1 and TRBJ1-1; 9 bases agree with TRBD1. V lost 6 bases to trimming and J lost 1 base; unmatched junction nucleotides: 3. The CDR3 totals 13 residues. Germline CDR1 SQVTM, CDR2 ANQGSEA. CDR3 region: CSVRTGANTEAFF. CDR3 nucleotides: TGCAGCGTAAGGACAGGGGCGAACACTGAAGCTTTCTTT.

The chain recombines TRBV7-9 with TRBJ2-1; no firm D call. Germline CDR1 SEHNR, CDR2 FQNEAQ (reference sequence). The CDR3 runs 13 residues. V lost 2 bases, J lost 8 bases, and 10 bases lay in between. CDR3 sequence: CASSLLSADEQFF. Written as DNA, the CDR3 is TGTGCCAGCAGCTTATTATCGGCGGATGAGCAGTTCTTC.

The CDR3 nucleotides are TGTGCCAGCAGCGCTAACCCTCCGGGGGTTAGCACAGATACGCAGTATTTT. This gives the protein CASSANPPGVSTDTQYF. The V and J genes are TRBV7-3 and TRBJ2-3; a weak D match, TRBD2 (6 bases). The V end was cut by 5 bases, the J end by 0 bases, with 18 bases between. The CDR3 is made up of 17 amino acids. Germline V CDR1 and CDR2: SGHTA, FQGTGA.

The chain joins TRBV5-4 to TRBJ2-3, with 14 bases lining up with TRBD2. The germline V gene has CDR1 SGHNT and CDR2 YYREEE (reference sequence). V shed 3 bases, J shed 4 bases, and the junction held 10 bases outside the gene matches. The CDR3 spans 18 residues. CDR3 coding DNA: TGTGCCAGCAGCTACGAGACGGGACTAGCGGGAGTGGCAGATACGCAGTATTTT. Its protein product is CASSYETGLAGVADTQYF.

This clone appeared a few times. A read error may account for a junction end that differs from germline. The chain employs TRBV7-7 and TRBJ2-7; D unclear. Per the germline V gene, CDR1 is SSHAT and CDR2 is FNYEAQ (reference sequence). This CDR3 region has 13 residues. DNA of the CDR3: TGTGCTAGCAGCTTAACGAGTTCCTACGAGCAGTACTTC. Translation gives CASSLTSSYEQYF.

The chain uses TRBV7-9 and TRBJ2-2; 8 bases line up with TRBD2. The junction had 4 bases not matched to a gene; V was cut back by 3 bases and J by 1 base. This CDR3 has 16 amino acids. Germline lookup yields CDR1 SEHNR and CDR2 FQNEAQ (reference sequence). CDR3 protein: CASSFGGRQNTGELFF. The CDR3 DNA reads as TGTGCCAGCAGCTTTGGCGGGAGGCAGAACACCGGGGAGCTGTTTTTT.